These 14 T cell receptor beta chains came from one sample sequenced in a study of blood T cell repertoires in COVID-19. TCRdb's table, derived via immunoSEQ multiplex PCR, lists solely in-frame clones and lacks some. The sample consists of under 250,000 clones, approximately 88% of them appearing once. The specimen sequenced was PBMCs or T cells enriched from blood (not recorded which). These receptors were obtained from a woman in her twenties or thirties who had been exposed to COVID-19.

V is TRBV9 and J is TRBJ2-1; TRBD2 matches at 7 bases. V dropped 4 bases and J dropped 15; count of bases not matched to a gene: 13. The CDR3 sequence is 13 residues long. Germline loops: CDR1 SGDLS, CDR2 YYNGEE. CDR3 residues: CASSPPTSTSRFF. The CDR3, as DNA: TGTGCCAGCAGCCCTCCGACTAGCACGAGTAGGTTCTTC.

The chain recombines TRBV19 with TRBJ1-4, with TRBD1 identical over 7 bases. The CDR3 sequence is 14 residues long. The V gene end was trimmed by 1 base and the J gene end by 5 bases; junction bases not matched to a gene: 1. The germline V gene has CDR1 LNHDA and CDR2 SQIVND (reference sequence). CDR3 nucleotides: TGTGCCAGTAGTATAGCCAGGGGGAATGAAAAACTGTTTTTT. Translating it yields CASSIARGNEKLFF.

V and J are TRBV30 and TRBJ2-2; no reliable D call. The CDR3 has 11 amino acids. The V end lost 4 bases, the J end lost 5 bases, and 5 bases lay between the germline ends. Germline V gene lookup returns CDR1 GTSNPN and CDR2 SVGIG (reference sequence). The DNA of the CDR3 is TGTGCCTGGATCGGGACCGGGGAGCTGTTTTTT. It codes for CAWIGTGELFF.

Regarding this clone: One junction end disagrees with the germline gene, perhaps due to a read error. The chain couples TRBV2 to TRBJ1-2; D may be TRBD1 (6 bases). This CDR3 is 13 amino acids long. Germline assignment: CDR1 SNHLY and CDR2 FYNNEI. The CDR3 is CASSERKDSRAPF. The CDR3 DNA reads TGTGCCAGCAGTGAAAGGAAGGACAGCCGGGCCCCCTTC.

Written as DNA, the CDR3 is TGTGCCAGCAGCCAAGGACAGACGTTGGCTAATGAAAAACTGTTTTTT. It is translated as CASSQGQTLANEKLFF. J is TRBJ1-4 and V is TRBV4-2, with D perhaps matching TRBD1 (5 bases). Between the trimmed V and J ends, which lost 1 base and 3 bases, there was a span of 12 bases. Germline V gene lookup returns CDR1 LGHNA and CDR2 YNFKEQ. The CDR3 is made up of 16 amino acids.

The V call is TRBV5-5, the J call TRBJ2-1; TRBD2 matches 9 bases. The length of the CDR3 is 15 residues. J lost 4 bases, V lost 2 bases, and 4 bases had no gene match. The V gene's germline CDR1 is SGHKS and CDR2 YYEKEE (reference sequence). CDR3 protein: CASSFGLAGYNEQFF. DNA for the CDR3: TGTGCCAGCAGCTTCGGCCTAGCGGGGTACAATGAGCAGTTCTTC.

The sample holds a few counts of this clone. The CDR3 region has the DNA TGTGCCAGCAGCCTTCAAGGGGGCTATGGCGAGCAGTACTTC. This encodes CASSLQGGYGEQYF. J is TRBJ2-7 and V is TRBV14; 7 nucleotides match TRBD1. Germline V CDR1 and CDR2: SGHDN, FVKESK. The CDR3 is 14 residues long. J lost 6 bases, V lost 4 bases, and 9 bases had no gene match.

The V call is TRBV19, the J call TRBJ1-2, with D unclear. CDR3 size: 13 residues. Germline CDR1 LNHDA, CDR2 SQIVND (reference sequence). The germline V and J ends were trimmed by 5 bases and 0 bases, with 7 bases remaining between them. Here the CDR3 DNA reads TGTGCCAGTAGTTTCGGGACTAACTATGGCTACACCTTC. This encodes CASSFGTNYGYTF.

The gene calls are TRBV5-4 and TRBJ2-7, with D unresolved. Per the germline V gene, CDR1 is SGHNT and CDR2 is YYREEE (reference sequence). This CDR3 region has 13 residues. V was pared by 1 base and J by 2 bases, with 7 bases between. The CDR3 DNA reads as TGTGCCAGCAGCTTGAACCTAGCCTACGAGCAGTACTTC. Encoded protein: CASSLNLAYEQYF.

The rearrangement joins TRBV4-2 to TRBJ2-7; tentative D call: TRBD2 (6 bases). Trimming removed 2 bases at V and 1 base at J, with 24 bases between. From germline, CDR1 is LGHNA and CDR2 YNFKEQ. The CDR3 sequence is 19 residues long. DNA of the CDR3: TGTGCCAGCAGCCAATTTTCGGGGGTAGGCAGCAGAGTGTCCTACGAGCAGTACTTC. Amino acid sequence: CASSQFSGVGSRVSYEQYF.

The genes are TRBV4-1 and TRBJ1-5; D may be TRBD1 (5 bases). This CDR3 comprises 19 residues. Trimming pared 1 base from V and 0 bases from J, leaving 19 bases between. Germline V gives CDR1 MGHRA, CDR2 YSYEKL. The CDR3 DNA sequence: TGCGCCAGCAGCCAAGGTCTGGGGGGAAAGGGTCATAGCAATCAGCCCCAGCATTTT. Translated: CASSQGLGGKGHSNQPQHF.

The CDR3 bases are TGTGCCAGCAGTTACGGCCAGGGGTTAAGAATCACTGAAGCTTTCTTT. It yields the protein CASSYGQGLRITEAFF. V gene TRBV6-5 combines with J gene TRBJ1-1; D perhaps matches TRBD1 (6 bases). V lost 2 bases, J lost 4 bases, and 17 bases lay in between. Germline V gives CDR1 MNHEY, CDR2 SVGAGI. This CDR3 has 16 amino acids.

The J gene is TRBJ1-5, the V gene TRBV28; D possibly corresponds to TRBD1 (6 bases). Germline V gene lookup returns CDR1 MDHEN and CDR2 SYDVKM. V lost 6 bases and J 3 bases, leaving 9 bases between the germline ends. This CDR3 spans 13 amino acids. Written as DNA, the CDR3 is TGTGCCAGCAGAGGACAGCCCAATCAGCCCCAGCATTTT. Amino acid sequence: CASRGQPNQPQHF.

The chain has TRBV18 and TRBJ2-1; 13 nucleotides agree with TRBD2. V dropped 5 bases and J dropped 4; count of bases not matched to a gene: 8. The CDR3 runs 17 residues. The V gene's germline CDR1 is KGHSH and CDR2 LQKENI. CDR3 amino acids: CASSELAGGIGYNEQFF. The CDR3 nucleotides read TGTGCCAGCTCAGAACTAGCGGGAGGGATTGGATACAATGAGCAGTTCTTC.